The sequence of this TCR beta chain was determined in a study of T cells after yellow fever vaccination. Overall study context: Any fraction with a low cell number was prepared using SMART-Seq v4 Ultra Low Input. Regarding the study as a whole: In FACS-sorted repertoires, abundant clonotypes from the bulk population could appear as contaminants. A small share of clonotypes appeared in both CD4 and CD8 compartments.

This clonotype occurred a few times. Its antigen is not identified. MiXCR was run by TCRdb on the 5' RACE reads, yielding one entry per CDR3 protein. The data hold a few hundred thousand distinct CDR3 sequences, with around a sixth observed a single time. The CDR3 consists of 16 residues. CDR1 is SGHRS, CDR2 YFSETQ, per germline. The V segment lost 4 bases and the J segment 3 bases; nucleotides outside the gene matches: 9. The chain recombines TRBV5-1 with TRBJ2-1; 8 positions agree with TRBD2. The clonotype comes from a man aged 18 to 30 who received the YFV17D yellow fever vaccine. Specimen: PBMCs, collected 5 days after the first yellow fever vaccination. The CDR3 DNA reads TGCGCCAGCAGCCCCACCGCGGGGGGAAACTACAATGAGCAGTTCTTC. Translation: CASSPTAGGNYNEQFF.